Detailed here is one T cell receptor (beta chain). No antigen is known for it. Germline lookup yields CDR1 SGHTA and CDR2 FQGNSA. The V end lost 5 bases, the J end lost 4 bases, and 15 bases lay between the germline ends. The CDR3 loop spans 15 amino acids. The entry originates in a study of T cell responses to AZD1222 COVID-19 vaccine. General study results and limits: When two AZD1222 doses had been given, Spike-specific TCR breadth and depth rose.

Sequenced by immunoSEQ multiplex PCR; TCRdb stores in-frame clones only, minus some. The sample contains approximately 79,000 clones, 65% to 90% of which appear only once. The sequence came from an adult in good health. The J gene is TRBJ1-5, the V gene TRBV7-2; D possibly corresponds to TRBD1 (6 bases). The input for sequencing was peripheral blood, taken on day 0 of AZD1222 vaccination. The CDR3 is CASSPFGQRNQPQHF. CDR3 coding DNA: TGTGCCAGCAGCCCCTTTGGACAGCGAAATCAGCCCCAGCATTTT. Combining the CDR3 with reference TRBV7-2 and TRBJ1-5 gives the whole variable domain GAGVSQSPSNKVTEKGKDVELRCDPISGHTALYWYRQSLGQGLEFLIYFQGNSAPDKSGLPSDRFSAERTGGSVSTLTIQRTQQEDSAVYLCASSPFGQRNQPQHFGDGTRLSIL.